A selection of T cell receptor beta chains follows, all from one sample in a study of T cell responses to AZD1222 COVID-19 vaccine. Only in-frame clones appear in the TCRdb table, and some are missing; sequencing was by immunoSEQ multiplex PCR. Here the sample spans about 92,000 clones, roughly 90% being singletons. This sample comprised peripheral blood, obtained on day 0 of AZD1222 vaccination. The receptors originated from an adult in good health. Both conserved end residues are part of each CDR3. The D gene is left open where the match is weak. The listing skips clone size in some rows; elsewhere it reads once, few, many or a size class.

.	TRBV6-5	TRBJ2-2	.	TGTGCCAGCATTTTCCCAGGGAGAACCGGGGAGCTGTTTTTT	CASIFPGRTGELFF
.	TRBV2	TRBJ2-3	.	TGTGCCACAGGGTTAAGTATTGATACGCAGTATTTT	CATGLSIDTQYF
.	TRBV3-1/TRBV3-2	TRBJ2-3	.	TGTGCCAGCAGACGCACAGATACGCAGTATTTT	CASRRTDTQYF
.	TRBV18	TRBJ1-5	.	TGTGCCAGCTCACCATTGAGGGAAGTGAGCAATCAGCCCCAGCATTTT	CASSPLREVSNQPQHF
.	TRBV4-1	TRBJ1-5	.	TGCGCCAGCAGCCAAGTCCCGCTCCGAAGCCCCAATAAACATAATAGCAATCAGCCCCAGCATTTT	CASSQVPLRSPNKHNSNQPQHF
.	TRBV5-1	TRBJ2-2	.	TGCGCCAGCAGCTTGTGGGTAGAGGACACCGGGGAGCTGTTTTTT	CASSLWVEDTGELFF
.	TRBV19	TRBJ2-7	.	TGTGCCTTAAGGGTTCTACTAGCCGACTACGAGCAGTACTTC	CALRVLLADYEQYF
.	TRBV4-1	TRBJ2-3	.	TGCGCCAGCAGCCAAGTTTGGAGTAGCACAGATACGCAGTATTTT	CASSQVWSSTDTQYF
.	TRBV4-1	TRBJ2-2	.	TGCGCCAGCAGCCAAGAAAGGGACACCGGGGAGCTGTTTTTT	CASSQERDTGELFF
TRBD2	TRBV27	TRBJ2-2	.	TGTGCCAGCAGTTTAAGTAGCGGGAGTAGCACCGGGGAGCTGTTTTTT	CASSLSSGSSTGELFF
.	TRBV3-1/TRBV3-2	TRBJ2-1	.	TGTGCCAGCAGCCAACGCCCTGGTGAGCAGTTCTTC	CASSQRPGEQFF
.	TRBV4-1	TRBJ2-3	.	TGCGCCAGCAGCCAAGGGCCCTATAGGTTCGCGCAGTATTTT	CASSQGPYRFAQYF
.	TRBV18	TRBJ1-4	.	TGTGCCAGCTCACCAGGGGTTCATGAAAAACTGTTTTTT	CASSPGVHEKLFF
.	TRBV9	TRBJ1-6	few	TGTGCCAGCAGCGTAGGCGGTGGACGCGGTAATTCACCCCTCCACTTT	CASSVGGGRGNSPLHF
TRBD2	TRBV6-1	TRBJ2-2	.	TGTGCCAGCAATGATGGACTAGAGATCACCACCGGGGAGCTGTTTTTT	CASNDGLEITTGELFF